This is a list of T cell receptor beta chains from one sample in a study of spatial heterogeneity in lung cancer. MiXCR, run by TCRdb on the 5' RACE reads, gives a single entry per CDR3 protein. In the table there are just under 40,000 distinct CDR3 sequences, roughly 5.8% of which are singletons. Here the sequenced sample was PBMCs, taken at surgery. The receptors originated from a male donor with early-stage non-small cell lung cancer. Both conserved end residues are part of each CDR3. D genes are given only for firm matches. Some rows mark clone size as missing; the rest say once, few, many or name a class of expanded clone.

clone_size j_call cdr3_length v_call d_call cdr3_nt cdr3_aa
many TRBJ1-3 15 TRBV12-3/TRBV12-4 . TGTGCCAGCAGTTTGCGGATCGACTCTGGAAACACCATATATTTT CASSLRIDSGNTIYF
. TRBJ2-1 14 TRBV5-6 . TGTGCCAGCAGCGGTGAGACACACTACAATGAGCAGTTCTTC CASSGETHYNEQFF
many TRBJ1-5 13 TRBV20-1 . TGCAGTGCTAACACTAGGGGCAATCAGCCCCAGCATTTT CSANTRGNQPQHF
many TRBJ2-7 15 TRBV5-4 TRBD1 TGTGCCAGCAGCTTAGGACAGGAGAACTCCTACGAGCAGTACTTC CASSLGQENSYEQYF
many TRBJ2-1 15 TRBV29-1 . TGCAGCGTTATAAGGGGTTTAACGCGGGGCGATGAGCAGTTCTTC CSVIRGLTRGDEQFF
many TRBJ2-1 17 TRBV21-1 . TGTGCCAGCAGCAAACCTGGGGCGGGGGGGACCTACAATGAGCAGTTCTTC CASSKPGAGGTYNEQFF
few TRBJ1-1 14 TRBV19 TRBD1 TGTGCCAGTAGTCCCGGGACAGCGAACACTGAAGCTTTCTTT CASSPGTANTEAFF
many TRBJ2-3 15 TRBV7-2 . TGTGCCAGCAGCTTAGAGGGGTGGGGCACAGATACGCAGTATTTT CASSLEGWGTDTQYF
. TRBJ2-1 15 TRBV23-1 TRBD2 TGCGCCAGCAGTCAATCCCCGACTAGCGTCAATGAGCAGTTCTTC CASSQSPTSVNEQFF
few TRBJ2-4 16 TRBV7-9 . TGTGCCAGCAGCCCGCGGGACAGTCTAGCCAAAAACATTCAGTACTTC CASSPRDSLAKNIQYF
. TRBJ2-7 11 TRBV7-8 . TGTGCCAGCAGCTCCAGACAGAGGCAGTACTTC CASSSRQRQYF
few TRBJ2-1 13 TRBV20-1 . TGCAGTGCTTTCGCAGGGGGAGGAAATGAGCAGTTCTTC CSAFAGGGNEQFF
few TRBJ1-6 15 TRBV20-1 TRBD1 TGCAGTGCTAGGCGGGACAGGGGGTACAATTCACCCCTCCACTTT CSARRDRGYNSPLHF
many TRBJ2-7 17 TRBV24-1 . TGTGCCACCAGTGATTTGCGCCCCGGGGGAGATTCCTACGAGCAGTACTTC CATSDLRPGGDSYEQYF
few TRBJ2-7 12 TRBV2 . TGTGCCAGCAGTGAATCTCTATACGAGCAGTACTTC CASSESLYEQYF
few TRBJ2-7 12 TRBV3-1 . TGTGCCAGCTCCCGGGGATCCTACGAGCAGTACTTC CASSRGSYEQYF
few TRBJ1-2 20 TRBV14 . TGTGCCAGCAGCCAACTAAATCGCCGGGACCTAGGGGGGAATAACTATGGCTACACCTTC CASSQLNRRDLGGNNYGYTF
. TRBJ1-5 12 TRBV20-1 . TGCAGTGCTAGTTGGTCCAATCAGCCCCAGCATTTT CSASWSNQPQHF
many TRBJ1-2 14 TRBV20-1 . TGCAGTGCTAGAGGGACGAGACTCGAGTATGGCTACACCTTC CSARGTRLEYGYTF
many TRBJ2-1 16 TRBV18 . TGTGCCAGCTCACCACCAACAGGACCTTTATCTTTACTCCAGTTCTTC CASSPPTGPLSLLQFF
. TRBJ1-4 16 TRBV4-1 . TGCGCCAGCAGCGCGTCAGGGGTTGGAACTAATGAAAAACTGTTTTTT CASSASGVGTNEKLFF
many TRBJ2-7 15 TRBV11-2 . TGTGCCAGCAGCTCCTCTCTACTCCTCTCCTACGAGCAGTACTTC CASSSSLLLSYEQYF
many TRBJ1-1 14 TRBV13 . TGTGCCAGCAGCTGGATAAGGGGCCCGACTGAAGCTTTCTTT CASSWIRGPTEAFF
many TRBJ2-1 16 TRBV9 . TGTGCCAGCAGCGGGGCCCACGGGAGCTCCTACAATGAGCAGTTCTTC CASSGAHGSSYNEQFF
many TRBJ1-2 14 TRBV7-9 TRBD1 TGTGCCAGCAGCACCGGGACAGGAGGCTATGGCTACACCTTC CASSTGTGGYGYTF
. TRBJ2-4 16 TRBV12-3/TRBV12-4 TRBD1 TGTGCCAGCAGTCCGCGGGACAGGGAAACCAAAAACATTCAGTACTTC CASSPRDRETKNIQYF
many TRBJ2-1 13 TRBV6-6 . TGTGCCAGCAGTACAGGGACAAGGGGTGAGCAGTTCTTC CASSTGTRGEQFF
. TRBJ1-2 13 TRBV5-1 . TGCGCCAGCAGAGATACGGGGGACGAAGGCTACACCTTC CASRDTGDEGYTF
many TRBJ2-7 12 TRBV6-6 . TGTGCCAGCAGCCCTCTGACGTACGAGCAGTACTTC CASSPLTYEQYF
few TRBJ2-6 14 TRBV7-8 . TGTGCCAGCAGCCCCGGGGCCGGGGCCAACGTCCTGACTTTC CASSPGAGANVLTF
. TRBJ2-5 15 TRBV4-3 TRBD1 TGCGCCAGCAGTGACAGGACAGGGGGGGGGGAGACCCAGTACTTC CASSDRTGGGETQYF
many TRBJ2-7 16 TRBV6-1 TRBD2 TGTGCCAGCAGTGAAACAGTAGGACTAGCGAGAAACGAGCAGTACTTC CASSETVGLARNEQYF
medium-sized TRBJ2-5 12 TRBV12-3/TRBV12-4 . TGTGCCAGCAGGGGCCTGGGAGAGACCCAGTACTTC CASRGLGETQYF
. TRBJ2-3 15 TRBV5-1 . TGCGCCAGCAGCTTGCTCTTGGGGCTGTCCGATACGCAGTATTTT CASSLLLGLSDTQYF
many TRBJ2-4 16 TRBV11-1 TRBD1 TGTGCCAGCAGCTTCCACAGGGGATTGACCAAAAACATTCAGTACTTC CASSFHRGLTKNIQYF
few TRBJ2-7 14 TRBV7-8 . TGTGCCAGCAGCATGCCGGGAACCGCCTACGAGCAGTACTTC CASSMPGTAYEQYF
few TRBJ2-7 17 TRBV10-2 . TGCGCCAGCAGTGAGGGAGGTTGGGCTCCGGCCCCTTACGAGCAGTACTTC CASSEGGWAPAPYEQYF
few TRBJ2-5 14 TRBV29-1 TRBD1 TGCAGCGTTTCTTCCGGACAGGTATCAGAGACCCAGTACTTC CSVSSGQVSETQYF
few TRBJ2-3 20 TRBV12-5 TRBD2 TGTGCTAGTGGTTTGAGTGAGACAGATGATAGCGGGGCCCGTATGGATACGCAGTATTTT CASGLSETDDSGARMDTQYF
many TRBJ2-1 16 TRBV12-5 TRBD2 TGTGCTAGTGGTCCCCGGGTTAGCGGGGGTGGGAATGAGCAGTTCTTC CASGPRVSGGGNEQFF
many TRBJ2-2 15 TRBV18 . TGTGCCAGCGCAACAACCCTGTCGAACACCGGGGAGCTGTTTTTT CASATTLSNTGELFF
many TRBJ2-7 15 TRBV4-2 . TGTGCCAGCAGCCAAGATGTAGACGGCTCCTACGAGCAGTACTTC CASSQDVDGSYEQYF
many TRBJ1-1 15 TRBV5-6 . TGTGCCAGCAGCTTGTACTTCCTGGGCTTGCCTGAAGCTTTCTTT CASSLYFLGLPEAFF